Below, 21 T cell receptor beta chains from the same sample are listed, as sequenced in a study of CXCR3-negative and CXCR3-positive naive CD8 T cells. General study points: Naive CXCR3-positive cells had TRB CDR3s more hydrophobic than those of CXCR3-negative naive cells.

The libraries of TRB cDNA were prepared using 5' RACE with UMI labels. TCRdb reprocessed the 5' RACE reads, with one entry per CDR3 protein and no DNA. This repertoire includes under 150,000 distinct CDR3 sequences. Their recognized antigens are unknown. Sequencing used naive CXCR3+ CD8+ T cells from blood. The subset denotes: CD45RO-CCR7+CD27+CD95- naive CD8+ T cells expressing CXCR3 (TNR3+). Receptor source: a human donor in good health. Some clones in this sample may be carry-over from other donors' samples.

V is TRBV18 and J is TRBJ2-1; absent DNA, TCRdb's TRBD1 call cannot be checked. CDR1 is KGHSH, CDR2 LQKENI, per germline. The CDR3 is 15 amino acids. The CDR3 loop reads CASSPTGAMFNEQFF.

The chain carries TRBV20-1 and TRBJ2-7; the D call from TCRdb, TRBD1, cannot be confirmed without DNA. The CDR3 has 13 residues. Germline V gene data show CDR1 as DFQATT and CDR2 as SNEGSKA (reference sequence). This CDR3 reads CSASTVSSYEQYF.

The V gene is TRBV10-3, the J gene TRBJ2-7; TCRdb's assignment of TRBD2 cannot be checked, as there is no DNA. The CDR3 spans 16 residues. Germline loops: CDR1 ENHRY, CDR2 SYGVKD. CDR3 loop: CATFGDDGGDYGEQYF.

The chain combines TRBV6-5 with TRBJ2-7. Germline V gene sequence: CDR1 MNHEY, CDR2 SVGAGI. The CDR3 has 14 residues. CDR3: CASSTRNGAHEQYF.

The chain recombines TRBV4-2 with TRBJ1-1; TCRdb gives TRBD1 as the D gene, but with no DNA this cannot be confirmed. CDR1 and CDR2 (germline): LGHNA, YNFKEQ. This CDR3 has 14 residues. CDR3 in amino acids: CASSQGKGDGEAFF.

The chain uses TRBV7-9 and TRBJ1-2. The CDR3 contains 14 residues. Germline V CDR1 and CDR2: SEHNR, FQNEAQ (reference sequence). The CDR3 sequence: CASSTPPEAYGYTF.

V usage is TRBV6-4 and J usage is TRBJ2-1; the TRBD2 assignment by TCRdb is unverifiable without DNA. The V gene's germline CDR1 is MRHNA and CDR2 SNTAGT. The length of the CDR3 is 15 residues. The chain's CDR3 is CASGALAGGSNEQFF.

This chain links TRBV7-9 with TRBJ2-7. There are 14 residues in the CDR3. In germline, CDR1 is SEHNR, CDR2 FQNEAQ (reference sequence). CDR3 sequence reads: CASSLELAWNEQYF.

This chain connects TRBV6-2 or TRBV6-3 to TRBJ2-7. The CDR3 extends over 13 amino acids. CDR1 and CDR2 (germline): MNHEY, SVGEGT. The CDR3 protein is CASSYESTYEQYF.

The V gene is TRBV27, the J gene TRBJ1-1; TCRdb's D call, TRBD1, is unchecked because there is no DNA. Germline V gene lookup returns CDR1 MNHEY and CDR2 SMNVEV (reference sequence). The CDR3 has 13 residues. CDR3 sequence: CASSLRGSPEAFF.

The V call is TRBV4-3, the J call TRBJ2-3. Germline CDR1 is LGHNA and CDR2 is YSLEER. CDR3 length: 14 amino acids. CDR3 in amino acids: CASSQHSGTDTQYF.

The chain has TRBV9 and TRBJ2-3; without DNA, the TCRdb call of TRBD1 cannot be checked. Germline V CDR1 and CDR2: SGDLS, YYNGEE. This CDR3 has 16 amino acids. This CDR3 is CASSVGGGPSTDTQYF.

The V call is TRBV27, the J call TRBJ2-7. The CDR3 consists of 13 residues. Germline lookup yields CDR1 MNHEY and CDR2 SMNVEV (reference sequence). The CDR3 is CASSLSRPYEQYF.

J is TRBJ2-7 and V is TRBV7-9; TCRdb lists TRBD1, though no DNA is available to test this call. The CDR3 is 14 residues long. Per germline, CDR1 SEHNR and CDR2 FQNEAQ (reference sequence). Here the CDR3 reads CASSPPGGTYEQYF.

The gene calls are TRBV5-6 and TRBJ1-5. The V gene's germline CDR1 is SGHDT and CDR2 YYEEEE. There are 14 residues in the CDR3. The CDR3 protein is CASSLGSYNQPQHF.

CDR3 sequence: CASSPGSSNEQFF. The rearrangement joins TRBV3-1 to TRBJ2-1. Germline V gene sequence: CDR1 LGHDT, CDR2 YNNKEL (reference sequence). CDR3 length: 13 residues.

The rearrangement uses TRBV29-1 and TRBJ2-2; the TCRdb D gene call, TRBD1, has no DNA to confirm it. Germline loops: CDR1 SQVTM, CDR2 ANQGSEA. There are 13 residues in the CDR3. CDR3 loop: CSAGTENTGELFF.

The chain carries TRBV29-1 and TRBJ1-2; the D call from TCRdb, TRBD1, cannot be confirmed without DNA. Per germline, CDR1 SQVTM and CDR2 ANQGSEA. There are 12 residues in the CDR3. CDR3 sequence reads: CSVEGQFYGYTF.

This chain links TRBV28 with TRBJ2-7; TCRdb designates TRBD2, a call that cannot be tested without DNA. Germline V CDR1 and CDR2: MDHEN, SYDVKM. The CDR3 has 13 amino acids. The CDR3: CASSFGAPYEQYF.

The chain uses TRBV10-3 and TRBJ2-7. The germline CDR1 and CDR2 sequences are ENHRY and SYGVKD. The CDR3 runs 13 residues. The chain's CDR3 is CAITPSDSYEQYF.

This chain joins TRBV7-2 and TRBJ2-7. Germline CDR1 is SGHTA and CDR2 is FQGNSA. This CDR3 has 13 amino acids. This chain's CDR3 is CASSHQKAYEQYF.